These 13 T cell receptor beta chains originate from one sample sequenced in a study of blood T cell repertoires in COVID-19 (dated by TCRdb to 2018 to 2020). Library preparation was by the immunoSEQ multiplex PCR assay. TCRdb limited this immuneACCESS table to in-frame rearrangements with V and J called. A share of clones is missing; checked studies link under half to unresolved V genes, and the rest is unexplained. Within this sample are about 140,000 clones, with approximately 80% of them counted one time only. 1.5% to 2% of the sample lies in the top ten. Sequencing used PBMCs or T cells enriched from blood (not recorded which). These receptors were obtained from a woman aged 18-29 years who had been exposed to COVID-19.

This clone was found many times. The J gene is TRBJ2-5, the V gene TRBV2, with a possible D match to TRBD1 (6 bases). V lost 5 bases, J lost 1 base, and 17 bases lay in between. The CDR3 runs 16 residues. Germline CDR1 reads SNHLY; CDR2 reads FYNNEI. This CDR3 reads CASSPGAGTLQETQYF. The CDR3 region has the DNA TGTGCCAGCAGTCCAGGAGCCGGGACACTCCAAGAGACCCAGTACTTC.

The chain recombines TRBV27 with TRBJ2-1, with TRBD2 identical over 9 bases. After removal of 3 bases from V and 8 bases from J, the junction contained 5 bases not matched to a gene. Per the germline V gene, CDR1 is MNHEY and CDR2 is SMNVEV (reference sequence). The CDR3 spans 14 residues. CDR3 region: CASSFYAGGYEQFF. The CDR3 nucleotides read TGTGCCAGCAGTTTCTATGCGGGAGGGTATGAGCAGTTCTTC.

The chain recombines TRBV19 with TRBJ2-7; 8 bases map to TRBD1. This CDR3 spans 15 amino acids. V was pared by 6 bases and J by 2 bases, with 9 bases of the junction left unmatched. Per the germline V gene, CDR1 is LNHDA and CDR2 is SQIVND (reference sequence). The CDR3 DNA reads as TGTGCCAGTAGCCGCGGGGACAGGCCTGCCTACGAGCAGTACTTC. It is translated as CASSRGDRPAYEQYF.

The chain couples TRBV5-1 to TRBJ1-1; D is possibly TRBD1 (6 bases). Germline loops: CDR1 SGHRS, CDR2 YFSETQ. The CDR3 extends over 14 amino acids. The V end lost 4 bases, the J end lost 3 bases, and 13 bases lay between the germline ends. The CDR3 reads CASSLRGGDTEAFF. Written as DNA, the CDR3 is TGCGCCAGCAGCCTCAGGGGTGGGGACACTGAAGCTTTCTTT.

The genes are TRBV3-1 (or the pseudogene TRBV3-2) and TRBJ2-1; 10 bases match TRBD2. Germline V lookup: CDR1 LGHDT, CDR2 YNNKEL (reference sequence). The V gene end was trimmed by 7 bases and the J gene end by 11 bases; junction bases not matched to a gene: 11. This CDR3 comprises 14 residues. In nucleotides, the CDR3 is TGTGCCAGCACCCCAACTAGCGGGAATAGTAAGCAGTTCTTC. Translated, it gives CASTPTSGNSKQFF.

The J gene is TRBJ2-1, the V gene TRBV27, with D perhaps matching TRBD1 (6 bases). Germline V gene data show CDR1 as MNHEY and CDR2 as SMNVEV (reference sequence). The CDR3 contains 17 residues. V was clipped by 4 bases and J by 8 bases, with 24 bases between them. The CDR3 sequence is CASSSPGRGRGIDEQFF. The CDR3 DNA sequence: TGTGCCAGCAGTTCCCCGGGCAGGGGAAGGGGAATCGATGAGCAGTTCTTC.

The V and J genes are TRBV2 and TRBJ1-4; 9 bases map to TRBD1. Germline trimming cut 4 bases from V and 2 bases from J; bases unmatched to any gene: 14. The germline CDR1 and CDR2 sequences are SNHLY and FYNNEI. This CDR3 comprises 19 residues. CDR3: CASSGDRALFLGTNEKLFF. CDR3 in DNA: TGTGCCAGCAGTGGGGACAGGGCTCTGTTTTTAGGGACTAATGAAAAACTGTTTTTT.

The rearrangement links TRBV21-1 to TRBJ1-1; the DNA was not used to check the table's D call, TRBD1. TRBV21-1 is labeled a pseudogene. This CDR3 is built from 18 residues. Written as DNA, the CDR3 is TGTGCCCCTTTTCGCCTTACTCTGAGGGGACAGGATAACACTGAAGCTTTCTTT. Translation: CAPFRLTLRGQDNTEAFF.

The V and J genes are TRBV7-9 and TRBJ1-2, with D hard to call. CDR1 is SEHNR and CDR2 is FQNEAQ in the germline V gene (reference sequence). This CDR3 region has 12 residues. Trimming cost V 1 base and J 10 bases, with 10 bases left between them. In DNA, the CDR3 is TGTGCCAGCAGCTTAGGAGAGATTTCCTACACCTTC. The encoded protein is CASSLGEISYTF. Based on the CDR3 plus reference TRBV7-9 and TRBJ1-2, the full variable domain is DTGVSQNPRHKITKRGQNVTFRCDPISEHNRLYWYRQTLGQGPEFLTYFQNEAQLEKSRLLSDRFSAERPKGSFSTLEIQRTEQGDSAMYLCASSLGEISYTFGSGTRLTVV.

V usage is TRBV9 and J usage is TRBJ2-1; 7 bases align to TRBD2. The CDR3 contains 17 residues. Germline CDR1 SGDLS, CDR2 YYNGEE. The V and J ends lost 3 bases and 5 bases, in that order; junction bases with no gene match: 14. CDR3: CASSAPLRDYYHNEQFF. CDR3 nucleotides: TGTGCCAGCAGCGCGCCCCTGAGGGACTACTACCACAATGAGCAGTTCTTC.

The chain has TRBV4-1 and TRBJ1-1; 10 nucleotides line up with TRBD1. CDR3 size: 16 residues. J gave up 5 bases and V 4 bases, and 10 bases lay outside the gene matches. In germline, CDR1 is MGHRA, CDR2 YSYEKL. The CDR3 nucleotides read TGCGCCAGCAGCCGAACGCCGGGACAGGGGTTGACTGAAGCTTTCTTT. Protein sequence: CASSRTPGQGLTEAFF.

The CDR3 protein is CASSQDGRRGSGNTIYF. In DNA form, the CDR3 reads TGTGCCAGCAGCCAAGATGGTAGAAGGGGCTCTGGAAACACCATATATTTT. V and J are TRBV3-1 (or the pseudogene TRBV3-2) and TRBJ1-3, with a tentative D call TRBD1 (5 bases). Germline CDR1 reads LGHDT; CDR2 reads YNNKEL (reference sequence). This CDR3 spans 17 amino acids. Trimming stripped 0 bases from V and 0 bases from J, with 12 bases between.

As to this clone: This may arise from a read error, as a much more abundant clone is one base away. Other nucleotide sequences in the sample specify the same CDR3. The chain recombines TRBV19 with TRBJ2-7, with 12 bases identical to TRBD2. The CDR3 has 15 residues. J was trimmed by 3 bases and V by 1 base; bases with no gene match: 1. The V gene's germline CDR1 is LNHDA and CDR2 SQIVND (reference sequence). DNA for the CDR3: TGTGCCAGTAGTATAGGACTAGCGGGGGTCTACGAGCAGTACTTC. This codes for CASSIGLAGVYEQYF.